One sample yielded the 24 T cell receptor beta chains listed below, sequenced in a study of blood T cell repertoires in COVID-19. Clones were read by immunoSEQ multiplex PCR, and TCRdb kept only the in-frame ones, dropping some. The sample records 98,000 or so clones, about 89% being singletons. Sequenced: peripheral blood. Receptors originate from a human donor in a cohort sampled during active COVID-19.

The rearrangement joins TRBV4-2 to TRBJ2-7, with D hard to call. Germline values: CDR1 LGHNA, CDR2 YNFKEQ. The V gene lost 0 bases and the J gene lost 3 bases, with 12 bases spanning the gap. The CDR3 totals 15 residues. In DNA form, the CDR3 reads TGTGCCAGCAGCCAAGAGGTGGTCCCCTACTACGAGCAGTACTTC. This encodes CASSQEVVPYYEQYF.

The chain uses TRBV7-9 and TRBJ2-1, with 11 positions matching TRBD2. The V and J ends lost 5 bases and 6 bases, in that order; junction bases with no gene match: 6. Germline CDR1 SEHNR, CDR2 FQNEAQ (reference sequence). CDR3 size: 15 residues. As DNA, the CDR3 is TGTGCCAGCAGCGCCATCACTAGCGGGAGCAATGAGCAGTTCTTC. Translated: CASSAITSGSNEQFF. The complete variable domain, with remaining parts taken from reference TRBV7-9 and TRBJ2-1, reads DTGVSQNPRHKITKRGQNVTFRCDPISEHNRLYWYRQTLGQGPEFLTYFQNEAQLEKSRLLSDRFSAERPKGSFSTLEIQRTEQGDSAMYLCASSAITSGSNEQFFGPGTRLTVL.

Concerning this clone itself: One junction end disagrees with the germline gene, perhaps due to a read error. The chain has TRBV5-6 and TRBJ1-3, with TRBD1 matching over 9 bases. This CDR3 comprises 13 residues. Germline V gives CDR1 SGHDT, CDR2 YYEEEE. CDR3 amino acids: CASSREDRGPGYF. In nucleotides, the CDR3 is TGTGCCAGCAGCCGGGAGGACAGGGGCCCAGGGTACTTT.

The chain employs TRBV7-6 and TRBJ1-3; 10 bases line up with TRBD1. Per germline, CDR1 SGHVS and CDR2 FNYEAQ. This CDR3 spans 19 amino acids. The J segment lost 0 bases and the V segment lost 1 base, leaving 9 bases of the junction unmatched. The CDR3 spells CASSLVEGTGESSGNTIYF. The CDR3 nucleotides read TGTGCCAGCAGCTTAGTGGAAGGGACAGGGGAAAGCTCTGGAAACACCATATATTTT.

DNA of the CDR3: TGTGCCAGCAGTTCTCCCCACGGGGGGAAGCTGTATGGCTACACCTTC. Protein sequence: CASSSPHGGKLYGYTF. The V call is TRBV6-5, the J call TRBJ1-2, with a possible D match to TRBD1 (5 bases). Germline loops: CDR1 MNHEY, CDR2 SVGAGI. Trimming left V 4 bases short and J 5 bases short, with 20 bases between. This CDR3 is 16 amino acids long.

The rearrangement links TRBV5-4 to TRBJ2-2; 11 nucleotides align to TRBD2. The CDR3 loop spans 19 amino acids. J lost 7 bases, V lost 0 bases, and 14 bases had no gene match. The germline gives CDR1 SGHNT, CDR2 YYREEE (reference sequence). The CDR3 nucleotides read TGTGCCAGCAGCTTGGCACCACTAGCGGGGGCCAATTTTATCGGGGAGCTGTTTTTT. The encoded protein is CASSLAPLAGANFIGELFF.

The gene calls are TRBV10-3 and TRBJ2-7, with D tentatively TRBD2 (6 bases). Per germline, CDR1 ENHRY and CDR2 SYGVKD. V was cut by 5 bases and J by 6 bases, with 14 bases left in between. CDR3 length: 13 amino acids. The CDR3 DNA follows: TGTGCCATCAGTACCTCCGGGAGTAGCGAGCAGTACTTC. This sequence encodes CAISTSGSSEQYF.

This sequence joins TRBV10-3 and TRBJ2-3; TRBD1 is a possible D gene (6 bases). Trimming pared 4 bases from V and 6 bases from J, leaving 14 bases between. Per the germline V gene, CDR1 is ENHRY and CDR2 is SYGVKD. This CDR3 is 14 amino acids long. The CDR3 sequence is CAISVGDQGDTQYF. CDR3 nucleotide sequence: TGTGCCATCAGTGTCGGGGACCAGGGGGATACGCAGTATTTT.

The gene calls are TRBV3-1 (or the pseudogene TRBV3-2) and TRBJ2-1; D remains ambiguous. The length of the CDR3 is 13 residues. Trimming left V 1 base short and J 5 bases short, with 6 bases between. Germline V CDR1 and CDR2: LGHDT, YNNKEL (reference sequence). The CDR3 DNA reads TGTGCCAGCAGCCAAGCGTCTGACAATGAGCAGTTCTTC. Protein product: CASSQASDNEQFF.

The V and J genes are TRBV9 and TRBJ2-6; 12 positions agree with TRBD2. This CDR3 region has 17 residues. V gave up 4 bases and J gave up 1 base; unmatched junction bases: 3. The germline CDR1 and CDR2 sequences are SGDLS and YYNGEE. The CDR3 DNA reads TGTGCCAGCAGCATAGGACTAGCGGGGTCTGGGGCCAACGTCCTGACTTTC. Translated: CASSIGLAGSGANVLTF. The variable domain in full, with the rest retrieved from reference TRBV9 and TRBJ2-6, is DSGVTQTPKHLITATGQRVTLRCSPRSGDLSVYWYQQSLDQGLQFLIQYYNGEERAKGNILERFSAQQFPDLHSELNLSSLELGDSALYFCASSIGLAGSGANVLTFGAGSRLTVL.

The gene calls are TRBV18 and TRBJ2-1; 11 bases map to TRBD1. This CDR3 comprises 15 residues. The junction had 5 bases not matched to a gene; V was cut back by 4 bases and J by 6 bases. From germline, CDR1 is KGHSH and CDR2 LQKENI. This CDR3 reads CASSLGQGAINEQFF. The CDR3 DNA sequence: TGTGCCAGCTCACTAGGACAGGGGGCGATCAATGAGCAGTTCTTC.

The genes are TRBV27 and TRBJ1-5, with TRBD1 as a possible D gene (5 bases). There are 14 residues in the CDR3. The germline V gene encodes CDR1 MNHEY and CDR2 SMNVEV (reference sequence). V gave up 3 bases and J gave up 6 bases, with 12 bases separating them. CDR3 DNA sequence: TGTGCCAGCAGTTTGGGAGGGGTGGGTCAGCCCCAGCATTTT. It yields the protein CASSLGGVGQPQHF.

The V gene is TRBV19, the J gene TRBJ1-2, with a tentative D call TRBD1 (5 bases). Germline-derived CDR1 and CDR2 are LNHDA and SQIVND (reference sequence). The CDR3 spans 11 residues. V was trimmed by 4 bases and J by 6 bases, leaving 6 bases between them. The CDR3 nucleotides are TGTGCCAGTAGTAGGGGCAATGGCTACACCTTC. Its protein is CASSRGNGYTF.

This chain uses TRBV7-2 with TRBJ2-1, with 9 bases matching TRBD2. Germline CDR1 SGHTA, CDR2 FQGNSA. Trimming took 10 bases from V and 9 from J; bases not matched to a gene: 16. The CDR3 covers 15 residues. The CDR3 is CANTQPGGRAIEQFF. Written as DNA, the CDR3 is TGTGCCAACACCCAACCCGGCGGGAGGGCCATTGAGCAGTTCTTC.

The chain combines TRBV3-1 (or the pseudogene TRBV3-2) with TRBJ2-3; 7 bases are shared with TRBD1. The CDR3 covers 16 residues. Germline V CDR1 and CDR2: LGHDT, YNNKEL (reference sequence). V was pared by 1 base and J by 0 bases, with 4 bases of the junction left unmatched. The CDR3, as DNA: TGTGCCAGCAGCCAAGCCGGACAGGCCAGCACAGATACGCAGTATTTT. This encodes CASSQAGQASTDTQYF.

The rearrangement links TRBV11-1 to TRBJ2-2; D not resolved. CDR3 length: 15 amino acids. From germline, CDR1 is SGHAT and CDR2 FQDESV (reference sequence). Between the trimmed V and J ends, which lost 3 bases and 5 bases, there was a span of 13 bases. This chain's CDR3 is CASSFAGDVTGELFF. CDR3 coding DNA: TGTGCCAGCAGCTTTGCAGGTGATGTGACCGGGGAGCTGTTTTTT.

The chain carries TRBV6-5 and TRBJ2-3, with D perhaps TRBD2 (6 bases). V was cut by 0 bases and J by 2 bases, with 9 bases left in between. The CDR3 extends over 15 amino acids. Germline CDR1 is MNHEY and CDR2 is SVGAGI. DNA for the CDR3: TGTGCCAGCAGTTACTCGCGGGGATACACAGATACGCAGTATTTT. Residues: CASSYSRGYTDTQYF.

The genes are TRBV11-2 and TRBJ1-2, with 9 bases that match TRBD1. The CDR3 contains 14 residues. With 0 bases clipped from V and 7 bases from J, the junction kept 3 bases outside the gene matches. The V gene's germline CDR1 is SGHAT and CDR2 FQNNGV. The CDR3, as DNA: TGTGCCAGCAGCTTAGAGGGGACAGGGTTTGGCTACACCTTC. Translated, it gives CASSLEGTGFGYTF.

The rearrangement joins TRBV28 to TRBJ2-1; the match to TRBD2 covers 9 bases. CDR1 and CDR2 (germline): MDHEN, SYDVKM. CDR3 size: 15 residues. Trimming took 2 bases from V and 10 from J; bases not matched to a gene: 9. CDR3 sequence: CASSLASGDFREQFF. For the CDR3, the DNA is TGTGCCAGCAGTTTAGCTAGCGGGGACTTTAGGGAGCAGTTCTTC.

This chain connects TRBV4-2 to TRBJ2-4; D perhaps matches TRBD2 (5 bases). Deletions cut 0 bases from V and 6 bases from J, with 12 bases between. The CDR3 extends over 15 amino acids. Germline CDR1 and CDR2: LGHNA and YNFKEQ. This CDR3 reads CASSQDPLGGNIQYF. CDR3 coding DNA: TGTGCCAGCAGCCAAGATCCACTAGGAGGAAACATTCAGTACTTC.

For the CDR3, the DNA is TGCAGCGCCCTGGTCGGGGCTGAAGCTTTCTTT. It yields the protein CSALVGAEAFF. The gene calls are TRBV29-1 and TRBJ1-1; D unresolved. CDR1 is SQVTM and CDR2 is ANQGSEA in the germline V gene. The V gene lost 7 bases and the J gene lost 6 bases, with 12 bases spanning the gap. The CDR3 is made up of 11 amino acids.

The V call is TRBV10-3, the J call TRBJ1-2; weak D call: TRBD1 (6 bases). V was pared by 1 base and J by 8 bases, with 26 bases between. This CDR3 has 18 residues. The germline gives CDR1 ENHRY, CDR2 SYGVKD. CDR3 DNA sequence: TGTGCCATCAGTGAGTTTTGTCATACACTCAGGGGCCTTTGCGGCTACACCTTC. Protein: CAISEFCHTLRGLCGYTF.

This chain uses TRBV6-5 with TRBJ2-2; tentative D call: TRBD2 (6 bases). The CDR3 runs 15 residues. V lost 4 bases, J lost 5 bases, and 14 bases lay in between. Per germline, CDR1 MNHEY and CDR2 SVGAGI. The CDR3 spells CASSSVGGGTGELFF. As DNA, the CDR3 is TGTGCCAGCAGTTCTGTGGGGGGTGGTACCGGGGAGCTGTTTTTT.

The chain is built from TRBV5-4 and TRBJ1-1, with a possible D match to TRBD1 (5 bases). Germline V gives CDR1 SGHNT, CDR2 YYREEE (reference sequence). This CDR3 region has 15 residues. V dropped 1 base and J dropped 1 base, with 11 bases sitting between them. The CDR3 protein is CASSLSSRANTEAFF. Written as DNA, the CDR3 is TGTGCCAGCAGCTTGAGTAGCAGGGCGAACACTGAAGCTTTCTTT.